These 18 T cell receptor beta chains share one sample of origin, sequenced in a study of radiation and T cells in renal cell carcinoma. Method: immunoSEQ multiplex PCR; TCRdb's copy keeps in-frame clones and lacks some. This sample has roughly 80,000 clones, with around 85% found just once. As for time point: blood 2 weeks post-SBRT. Regarding treatment: 15 Gy SBRT to primary tumor, nephrectomy 4 weeks later. Here the sequenced sample was blood, taken from a patient whose treatment included radiotherapy and nephrectomy. These receptors originate from a woman between 45 and 60 years old with renal cell carcinoma.

The chain has TRBV7-2 and TRBJ2-7, with TRBD1 matching over 9 bases. The ends lost 1 base at V and 4 bases at J; junction bases unmatched: 8. Germline values: CDR1 SGHTA, CDR2 FQGNSA. This CDR3 region has 16 residues. This chain's CDR3 is CASSLVGTGFSYEQYF. CDR3 DNA: TGTGCCAGCAGCTTAGTGGGGACAGGGTTTTCTTACGAGCAGTACTTC.

The count of this clone is one. The chain employs TRBV11-2 and TRBJ1-3; D not resolved. There are 13 residues in the CDR3. CDR1 and CDR2 (germline): SGHAT, FQNNGV. Trimming took 0 bases from V and 10 from J, leaving 10 bases between them. This chain's CDR3 is CASSLEAAGTIYF. As DNA, the CDR3 is TGTGCCAGCAGCTTAGAGGCCGCAGGAACCATATATTTT.

The CDR3 loop is CASSRTGYNEQFF. CDR3 bases: TGTGCCAGCAGCCGAACGGGCTACAATGAGCAGTTCTTC. V and J are TRBV14 and TRBJ2-1; D call uncertain. CDR3 length: 13 residues. The germline V gene has CDR1 SGHDN and CDR2 FVKESK. Deletions cut 4 bases from V and 3 bases from J, with 7 bases between.

The chain recombines TRBV9 with TRBJ2-3; TRBD2 agrees at 8 bases. Germline trimming cut 4 bases from V and 3 bases from J; bases unmatched to any gene: 10. Germline CDR1 and CDR2: SGDLS and YYNGEE. The CDR3 length is 16 residues. The CDR3 sequence is CASSTSSRLATDTQYF. For the CDR3, the DNA is TGTGCCAGCAGCACAAGCTCTAGACTAGCGACAGATACGCAGTATTTT.

This chain connects TRBV5-1 to TRBJ1-1; 9 bases map to TRBD1. V lost 4 bases and J lost 9; bases outside the gene matches: 7. This CDR3 has 13 amino acids. The germline gives CDR1 SGHRS, CDR2 YFSETQ. For the CDR3, the DNA is TGCGCCAGCAGCGGGCTTGGACAGGGGAAAGCTTTCTTT. This translates into CASSGLGQGKAFF.

The chain is built from TRBV2 and TRBJ2-5; D unresolved. This CDR3 spans 11 amino acids. Germline V gene lookup returns CDR1 SNHLY and CDR2 FYNNEI. Trimming removed 1 base at V and 5 bases at J, with 2 bases between. The CDR3 reads CASSEGETQYF. Here the CDR3 DNA reads TGTGCCAGCAGTGAAGGCGAGACCCAGTACTTC.

This rearrangement joins TRBV5-6 to TRBJ2-2; TRBD2 agrees at 12 bases. Unmatched junction bases numbered 8, after V lost 4 bases and J lost 7 bases. Germline lookup yields CDR1 SGHDT and CDR2 YYEEEE. There are 16 residues in the CDR3. The CDR3 region has the DNA TGTGCCAGCAGCCACCGACTAGCGGGAGATCTCGGGGAGCTGTTTTTT. As protein: CASSHRLAGDLGELFF.

This CDR3 reads CASSVTGWTGELFF. The DNA of the CDR3 is TGTGCCAGCAGCGTAACTGGCTGGACCGGGGAGCTGTTTTTT. The chain carries TRBV9 and TRBJ2-2; no reliable D call. Germline V gives CDR1 SGDLS, CDR2 YYNGEE. This CDR3 comprises 14 residues. Trimming stripped 1 base from V and 5 bases from J, with 9 bases between.

V usage is TRBV19 and J usage is TRBJ2-7, with TRBD2 as a possible D gene (5 bases). The CDR3 has 16 amino acids. Germline CDR1 LNHDA, CDR2 SQIVND (reference sequence). With 1 base removed from V and 0 bases from J, the gap between germline ends came to 13 bases. The CDR3 protein is CASSIGRTGVSYEQYF. In nucleotides, the CDR3 is TGTGCCAGTAGTATAGGGAGGACGGGCGTCTCCTACGAGCAGTACTTC.

This clone was observed a handful of times. This chain joins TRBV4-3 and TRBJ1-5; D not resolved. V was pared by 0 bases and J by 0 bases, with 9 bases between. The CDR3 spans 16 residues. The germline gives CDR1 LGHNA, CDR2 YSLEER. The CDR3 DNA reads TGCGCCAGCAGCCAAGAAGCGATCCCTAGCAATCAGCCCCAGCATTTT. It specifies CASSQEAIPSNQPQHF.

This chain links TRBV9 with TRBJ2-7; 12 bases map to TRBD2. V gave up 2 bases and J gave up 3 bases; unmatched junction bases: 0. This CDR3 comprises 14 residues. The V gene's germline CDR1 is SGDLS and CDR2 YYNGEE. The CDR3 DNA follows: TGTGCCAGCAGCGTGGGACTAGCGGGCTACGAGCAGTACTTC. Translated: CASSVGLAGYEQYF. Combining the CDR3 with reference TRBV9 and TRBJ2-7 gives the whole variable domain DSGVTQTPKHLITATGQRVTLRCSPRSGDLSVYWYQQSLDQGLQFLIQYYNGEERAKGNILERFSAQQFPDLHSELNLSSLELGDSALYFCASSVGLAGYEQYFGPGTRLTVT.

The chain combines TRBV10-2 with TRBJ2-1; a possible D gene is TRBD2 (5 bases). The CDR3 has 14 residues. Germline lookup yields CDR1 WSHSY and CDR2 SAAADI. Trimming pared 4 bases from V and 3 bases from J, leaving 10 bases between. The CDR3 loop is CASSGSGVYNEQFF. CDR3 nucleotides: TGCGCCAGCAGTGGAAGCGGCGTCTACAATGAGCAGTTCTTC.

This rearrangement joins TRBV10-3 to TRBJ1-1, with D unclear. The CDR3 has 15 residues. Germline V gene sequence: CDR1 ENHRY, CDR2 SYGVKD. The V and J ends lost 4 bases and 1 base respectively, with 13 bases between them. In nucleotides, the CDR3 is TGTGCCATCAGTGCTGACCCAGGACGGAACACTGAAGCTTTCTTT. Its protein is CAISADPGRNTEAFF.

The chain employs TRBV6-5 and TRBJ1-1, with unresolved D. Trimming cost V 2 bases and J 1 base, with 8 bases left between them. Germline V lookup: CDR1 MNHEY, CDR2 SVGAGI. The CDR3 is 14 amino acids. CDR3 sequence: CASSYGFGNTEAFF. CDR3 DNA: TGTGCCAGCAGTTACGGATTCGGGAACACTGAAGCTTTCTTT.

The chain recombines TRBV18 with TRBJ2-5; D remains ambiguous. The ends were cut back, 4 bases at V and 3 bases at J, with 9 bases in the middle. The CDR3 runs to 13 residues. The germline CDR1 and CDR2 sequences are KGHSH and LQKENI. CDR3 sequence reads: CASSLSVEETQYF. For the CDR3, the DNA is TGTGCCAGCTCACTCAGCGTGGAAGAGACCCAGTACTTC.

The V and J genes are TRBV29-1 and TRBJ1-1; D is uncertain. Per germline, CDR1 SQVTM and CDR2 ANQGSEA. The V end was cut by 6 bases, the J end by 7 bases, with 9 bases between. The CDR3 is 10 residues long. As DNA, the CDR3 is TGCAGCGTGCAGTTGGGTGAAGCTTTCTTT. Its protein product is CSVQLGEAFF.

This chain connects TRBV2 to TRBJ1-1, with TRBD1 matching over 7 bases. The J segment lost 11 bases and the V segment lost 11 bases, leaving 20 bases of the junction unmatched. In germline, CDR1 is SNHLY, CDR2 FYNNEI. The CDR3 runs 14 residues. In DNA form, the CDR3 reads TGTGCCGGTACAACCCTACAGGGGAGCGGCTCGGCTTTCTTT. This codes for CAGTTLQGSGSAFF.

This rearrangement joins TRBV19 to TRBJ1-5, with TRBD1 matching 7 bases. V was clipped by 4 bases and J by 5 bases; unmatched bases: 2. This CDR3 comprises 13 residues. Germline CDR1 reads LNHDA; CDR2 reads SQIVND (reference sequence). The CDR3 is CASSTDRDQPQHF. As DNA, the CDR3 is TGTGCCAGTAGTACCGACAGGGATCAGCCCCAGCATTTT.